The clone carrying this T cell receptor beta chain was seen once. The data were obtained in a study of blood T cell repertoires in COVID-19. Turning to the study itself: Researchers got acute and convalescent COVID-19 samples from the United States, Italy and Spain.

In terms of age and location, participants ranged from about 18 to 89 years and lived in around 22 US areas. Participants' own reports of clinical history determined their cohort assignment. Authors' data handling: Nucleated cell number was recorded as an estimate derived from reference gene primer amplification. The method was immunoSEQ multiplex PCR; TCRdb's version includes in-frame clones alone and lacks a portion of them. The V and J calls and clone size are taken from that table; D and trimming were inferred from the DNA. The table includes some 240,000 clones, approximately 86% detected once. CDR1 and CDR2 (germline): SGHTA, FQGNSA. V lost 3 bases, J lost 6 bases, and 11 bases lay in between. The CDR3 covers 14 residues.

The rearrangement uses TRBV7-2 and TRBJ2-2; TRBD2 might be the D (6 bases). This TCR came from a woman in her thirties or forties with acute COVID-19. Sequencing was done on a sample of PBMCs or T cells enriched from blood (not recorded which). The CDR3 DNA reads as TGTGCCAGCAGCTTCTGGACGGGAGCCGGGGAGCTGTTTTTT. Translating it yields CASSFWTGAGELFF.